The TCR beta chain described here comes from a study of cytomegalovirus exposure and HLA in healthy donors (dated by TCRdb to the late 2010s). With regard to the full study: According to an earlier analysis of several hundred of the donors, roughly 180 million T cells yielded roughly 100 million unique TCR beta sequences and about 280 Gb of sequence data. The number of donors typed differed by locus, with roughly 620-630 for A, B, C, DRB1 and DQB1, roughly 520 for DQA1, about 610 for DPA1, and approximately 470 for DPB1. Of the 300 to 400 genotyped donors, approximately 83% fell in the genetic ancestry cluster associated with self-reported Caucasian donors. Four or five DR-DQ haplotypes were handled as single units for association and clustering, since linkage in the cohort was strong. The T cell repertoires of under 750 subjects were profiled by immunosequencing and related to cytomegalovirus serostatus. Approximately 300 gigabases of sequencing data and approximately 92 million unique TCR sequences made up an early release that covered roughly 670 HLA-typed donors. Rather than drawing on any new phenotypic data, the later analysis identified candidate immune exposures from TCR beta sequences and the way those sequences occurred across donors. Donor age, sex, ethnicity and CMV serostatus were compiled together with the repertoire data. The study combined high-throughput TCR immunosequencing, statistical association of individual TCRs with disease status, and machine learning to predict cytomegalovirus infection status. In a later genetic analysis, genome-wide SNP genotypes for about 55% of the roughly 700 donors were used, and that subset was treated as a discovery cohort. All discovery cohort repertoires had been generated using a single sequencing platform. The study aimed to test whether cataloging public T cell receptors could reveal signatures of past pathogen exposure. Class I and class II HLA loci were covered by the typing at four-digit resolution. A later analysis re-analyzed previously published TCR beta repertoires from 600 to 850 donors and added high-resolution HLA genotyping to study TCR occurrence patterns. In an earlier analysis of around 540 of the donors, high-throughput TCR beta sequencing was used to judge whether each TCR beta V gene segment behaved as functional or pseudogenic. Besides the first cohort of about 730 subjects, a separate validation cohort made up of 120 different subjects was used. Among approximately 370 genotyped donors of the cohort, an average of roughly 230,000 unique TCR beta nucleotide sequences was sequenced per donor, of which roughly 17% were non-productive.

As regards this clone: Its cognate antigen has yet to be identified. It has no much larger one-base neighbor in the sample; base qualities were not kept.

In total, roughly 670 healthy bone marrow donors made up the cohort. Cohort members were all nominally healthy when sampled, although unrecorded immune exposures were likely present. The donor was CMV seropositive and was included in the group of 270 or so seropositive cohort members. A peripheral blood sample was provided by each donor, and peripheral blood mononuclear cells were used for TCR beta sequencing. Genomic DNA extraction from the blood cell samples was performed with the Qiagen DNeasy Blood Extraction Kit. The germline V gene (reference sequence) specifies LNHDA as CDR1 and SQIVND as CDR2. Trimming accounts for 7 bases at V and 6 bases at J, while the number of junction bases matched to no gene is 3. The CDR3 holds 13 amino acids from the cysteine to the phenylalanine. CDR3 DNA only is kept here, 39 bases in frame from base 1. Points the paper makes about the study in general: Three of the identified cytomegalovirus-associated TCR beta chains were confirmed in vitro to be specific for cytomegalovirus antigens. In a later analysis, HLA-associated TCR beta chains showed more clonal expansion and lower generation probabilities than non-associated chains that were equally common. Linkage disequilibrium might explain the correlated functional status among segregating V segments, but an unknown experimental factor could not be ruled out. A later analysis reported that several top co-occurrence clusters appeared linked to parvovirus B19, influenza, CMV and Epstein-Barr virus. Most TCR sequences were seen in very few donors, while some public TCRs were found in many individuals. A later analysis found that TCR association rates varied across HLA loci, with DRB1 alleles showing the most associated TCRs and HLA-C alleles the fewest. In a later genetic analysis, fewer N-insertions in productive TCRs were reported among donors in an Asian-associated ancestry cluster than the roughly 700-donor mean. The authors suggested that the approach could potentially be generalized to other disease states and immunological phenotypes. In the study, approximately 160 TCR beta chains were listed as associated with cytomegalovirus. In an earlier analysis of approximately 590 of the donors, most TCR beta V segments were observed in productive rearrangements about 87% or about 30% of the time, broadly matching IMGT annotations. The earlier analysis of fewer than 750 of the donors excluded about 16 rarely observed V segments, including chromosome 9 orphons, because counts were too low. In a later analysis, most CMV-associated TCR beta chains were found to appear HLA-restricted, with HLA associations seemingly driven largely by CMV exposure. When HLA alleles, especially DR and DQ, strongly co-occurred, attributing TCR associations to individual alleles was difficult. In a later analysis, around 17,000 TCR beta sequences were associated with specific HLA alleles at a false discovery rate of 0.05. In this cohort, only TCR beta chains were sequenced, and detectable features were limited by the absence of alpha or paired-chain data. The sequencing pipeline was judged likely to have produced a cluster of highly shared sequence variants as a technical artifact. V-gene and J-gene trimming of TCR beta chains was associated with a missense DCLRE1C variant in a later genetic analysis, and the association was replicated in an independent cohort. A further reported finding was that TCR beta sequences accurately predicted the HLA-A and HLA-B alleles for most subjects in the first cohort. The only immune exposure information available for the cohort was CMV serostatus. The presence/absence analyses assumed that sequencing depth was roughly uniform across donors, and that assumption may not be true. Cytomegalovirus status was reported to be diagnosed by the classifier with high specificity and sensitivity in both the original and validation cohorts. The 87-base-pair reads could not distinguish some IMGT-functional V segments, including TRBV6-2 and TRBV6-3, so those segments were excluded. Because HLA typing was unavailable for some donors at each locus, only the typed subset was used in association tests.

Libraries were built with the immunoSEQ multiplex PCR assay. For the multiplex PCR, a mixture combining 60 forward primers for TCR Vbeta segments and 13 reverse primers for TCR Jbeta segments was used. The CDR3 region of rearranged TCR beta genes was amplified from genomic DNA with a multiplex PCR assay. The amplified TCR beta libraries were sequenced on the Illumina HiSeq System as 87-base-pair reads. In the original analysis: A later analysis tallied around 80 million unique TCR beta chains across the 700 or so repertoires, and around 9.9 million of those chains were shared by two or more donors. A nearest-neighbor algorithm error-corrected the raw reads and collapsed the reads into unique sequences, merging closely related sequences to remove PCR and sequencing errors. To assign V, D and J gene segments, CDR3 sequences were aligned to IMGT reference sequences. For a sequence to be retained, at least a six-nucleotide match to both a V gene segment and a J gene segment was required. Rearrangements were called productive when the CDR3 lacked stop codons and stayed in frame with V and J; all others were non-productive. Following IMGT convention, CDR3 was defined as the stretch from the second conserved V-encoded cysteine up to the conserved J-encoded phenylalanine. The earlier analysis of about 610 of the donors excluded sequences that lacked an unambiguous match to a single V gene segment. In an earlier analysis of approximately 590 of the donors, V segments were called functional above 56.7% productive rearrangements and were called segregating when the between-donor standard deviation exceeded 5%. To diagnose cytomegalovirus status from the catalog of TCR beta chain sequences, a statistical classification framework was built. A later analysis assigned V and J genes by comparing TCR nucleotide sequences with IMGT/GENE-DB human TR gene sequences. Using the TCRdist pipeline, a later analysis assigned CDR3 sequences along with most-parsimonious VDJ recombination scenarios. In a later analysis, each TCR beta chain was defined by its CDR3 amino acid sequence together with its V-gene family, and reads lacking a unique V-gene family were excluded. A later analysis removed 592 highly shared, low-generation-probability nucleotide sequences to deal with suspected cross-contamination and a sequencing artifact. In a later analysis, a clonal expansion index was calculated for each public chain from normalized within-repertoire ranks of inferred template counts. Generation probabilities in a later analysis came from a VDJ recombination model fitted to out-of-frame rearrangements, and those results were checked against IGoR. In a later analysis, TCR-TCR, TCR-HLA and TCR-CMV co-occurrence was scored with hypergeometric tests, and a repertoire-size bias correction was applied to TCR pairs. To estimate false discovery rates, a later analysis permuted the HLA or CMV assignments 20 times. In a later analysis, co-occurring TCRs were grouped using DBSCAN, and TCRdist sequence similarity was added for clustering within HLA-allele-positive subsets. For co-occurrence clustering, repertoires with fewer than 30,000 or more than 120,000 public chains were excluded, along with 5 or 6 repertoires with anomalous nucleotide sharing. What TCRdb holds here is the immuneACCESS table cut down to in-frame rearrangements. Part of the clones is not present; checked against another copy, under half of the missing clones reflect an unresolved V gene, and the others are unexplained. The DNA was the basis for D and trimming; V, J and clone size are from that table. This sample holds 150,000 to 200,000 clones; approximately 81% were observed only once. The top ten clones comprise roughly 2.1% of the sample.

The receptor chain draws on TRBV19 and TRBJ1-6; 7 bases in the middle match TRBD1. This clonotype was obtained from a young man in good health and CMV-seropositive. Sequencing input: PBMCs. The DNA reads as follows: TGTGCCAGTAAAGGGACAGTTAATTCACCCCTCCACTTT. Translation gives CASKGTVNSPLHF.